The TCR beta chain under discussion was sequenced for a study of control samples from healthy donors and cancer patients. This table comes from immunoSEQ multiplex PCR, and its TCRdb copy is limited to in-frame clones, with some not included. The sample has over 150,000 clones, 85% to 95% seen once. The CDR3 loop spans 11 amino acids. V gave up 3 bases and J gave up 4 bases, with 4 bases separating them. The germline CDR1 and CDR2 sequences are SGHDN and FVKESK. The TCR was taken from a man aged 35 to 55 in good health. The sequencing sample was made of blood. The V gene is TRBV14, the J gene TRBJ2-7; D remains ambiguous. CDR3: CASSHGYEQYF. The CDR3 coding sequence is TGTGCCAGCAGCCACGGATACGAGCAGTACTTC.